This T cell receptor (beta chain) was sequenced for a study of T cell responses to AZD1222 COVID-19 vaccine. V was clipped by 2 bases and J by 1 base, with 17 bases between them. CDR1 MDHEN and CDR2 SYDVKM come from the germline V gene. The CDR3 loop spans 17 amino acids. Measured with immunoSEQ multiplex PCR; TCRdb has only the in-frame clones, and not every one. The profile covers roughly 120,000 clones, with 75% to 90% appearing a single time and roughly 4.4% taken by the ten largest. Sequencing was performed on peripheral blood, taken 28 days after the second AZD1222 dose. The J gene is TRBJ1-1, the V gene TRBV28; TRBD1 might be the D (6 bases). The sequence derives from an adult who received the AZD1222 COVID-19 vaccine. The CDR3 reads CASSLATLGAANTEAFF. The CDR3 DNA is TGTGCCAGCAGTTTAGCCACCTTGGGGGCCGCGAACACTGAAGCTTTCTTT.